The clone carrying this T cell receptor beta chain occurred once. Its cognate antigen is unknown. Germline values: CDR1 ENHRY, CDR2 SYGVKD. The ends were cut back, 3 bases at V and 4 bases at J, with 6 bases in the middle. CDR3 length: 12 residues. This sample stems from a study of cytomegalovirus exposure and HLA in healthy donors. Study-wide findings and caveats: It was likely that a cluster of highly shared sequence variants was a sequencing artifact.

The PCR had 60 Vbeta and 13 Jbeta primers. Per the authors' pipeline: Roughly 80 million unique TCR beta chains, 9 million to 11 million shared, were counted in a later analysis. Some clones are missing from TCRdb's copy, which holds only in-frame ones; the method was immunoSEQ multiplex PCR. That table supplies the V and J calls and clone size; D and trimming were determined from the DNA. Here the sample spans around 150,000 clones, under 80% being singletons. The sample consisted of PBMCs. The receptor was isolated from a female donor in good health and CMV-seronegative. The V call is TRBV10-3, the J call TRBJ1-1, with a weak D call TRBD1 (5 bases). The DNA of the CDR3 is TGTGCCATCAGTGACAGGGCCACTGAAGCTTTCTTT. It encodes CAISDRATEAFF.